This TCR beta chain came from a study of technical replicates of blood from several donors. Germline assignment: CDR1 MNHEY and CDR2 SMNVEV (reference sequence). V was trimmed by 6 bases and J by 2 bases, leaving 12 bases between them. The CDR3 loop spans 14 amino acids. Libraries were prepared by immunoSEQ multiplex PCR; TCRdb keeps only in-frame clonotypes and omits some of them. The sample holds tens of thousands of clones, just under 95% seen once. This sequence joins TRBV27 and TRBJ2-3; D is possibly TRBD2 (5 bases). The sequenced sample was PBMCs. This TCR was sampled from a human donor in good health. Some clones in this sample may be carry-over from other donors' samples. CDR3 nucleotides: TGTGCCAGCAGCTTTAGCGCGACCACAGATACGCAGTATTTT. As protein: CASSFSATTDTQYF.